This T cell receptor beta chain was sequenced in a study of follicular helper T cells after annual influenza vaccination. Study as a whole: For some subjects, blood spans the 2013-2014, 2014-2015 and 2015-2016 annual vaccinations.

Assay used: immunoSEQ multiplex PCR; TCRdb lists only in-frame clones, some missing. The data contain some 15,000 clones, around 84% of them seen just once; the ten biggest clones take up about 1.3%. CDR3 size: 14 residues. Germline V gene data show CDR1 as LNHNV and CDR2 as YYDKDF (reference sequence). V shed 5 bases, J shed 4 bases, and the junction held 8 bases outside the gene matches. Stated time point: 2014-2015 season, 7 days after vaccination. The source was CXCR5+ CD38- circulating T follicular helper cells from blood, collected 7 days after influenza vaccination. Subset meaning: circulating Tfh, non-naive CD4+CXCR5+PD-1+ (ICOS+CD38+ or ICOS-CD38-). J is TRBJ2-7 and V is TRBV15; 7 bases are a match to TRBD1. The source is an adult who received the influenza vaccine. The CDR3 nucleotides are TGTGCCACCAGCGTACGACAGGGAGAATACGAGCAGTACTTC. Protein product: CATSVRQGEYEQYF.